Included here is one TCR beta chain sequence, with context. Antigen: not known. Sequencing was performed with immunoSEQ multiplex PCR; in TCRdb, only in-frame clones are kept and a portion is missing. The sample includes about 25,000 clones, 75% to 90% of them seen just once. Time point given: cycle 4 day 1 (C4D1), after less than 7 weeks of nivolumab. Relapse was seen in all patients after autologous stem cell transplantation, and brentuximab vedotin exposure was variable. Purification of CD4+ T cells from thawed PBMCs was achieved by magnetic negative selection. CDR3 length equals 15 residues. V was cut by 1 base and J by 1 base, with 10 bases left in between. Germline V lookup: CDR1 SGHTA, CDR2 FQGTGA. The data derive from a study of PD-1 blockade in classical Hodgkin lymphoma. Findings and limits, study-wide: Newly diagnosed patients reportedly trailed healthy donors in baseline TCR diversity. Baseline diversity was lower in partial responders and progressors than complete responders.

Source: CD4+ T cells from blood, taken before the fourth cycle of nivolumab. The sequence came from a human donor with classical Hodgkin lymphoma. V is TRBV7-3 and J is TRBJ1-1, with D perhaps TRBD1 (6 bases). CDR3 nucleotides: TGTGCCAGCAGCTTAAAGGGGGGGACGAACACTGAAGCTTTCTTT. Translating it yields CASSLKGGTNTEAFF.